This TCR beta chain is drawn from a study of T cell changes during pregnancy in multiple sclerosis. The J segment lost 7 bases and the V segment lost 1 base, leaving 16 bases of the junction unmatched. Germline V gene sequence: CDR1 LGHNT, CDR2 FRNRAP. This CDR3 region has 20 residues. TCRdb's table, derived via immunoSEQ multiplex PCR, lists solely in-frame clones and lacks some. Here the sample spans around 27,000 clones, 85% to 95% being singletons. The J gene is TRBJ2-1, the V gene TRBV12-5; 13 positions match TRBD2. The sequence came from a female donor with multiple sclerosis, enrolled in a pregnancy study. The input for sequencing was CD4+ T cells from peripheral blood mononuclear cells, taken after pregnancy. CDR3 sequence reads: CASGLGIQKTSGGLKNEQFF. For the CDR3, the DNA is TGTGCTAGTGGTTTGGGAATCCAGAAGACTAGCGGGGGGTTGAAGAATGAGCAGTTCTTC. The entire variable domain, with the rest obtained from reference TRBV12-5 and TRBJ2-1, is as follows: DARVTQTPRHKVTEMGQEVTMRCQPILGHNTVFWYRQTMMQGLELLAYFRNRAPLDDSGMPKDRFSAEMPDATLATLKIQPSEPRDSAVYFCASGLGIQKTSGGLKNEQFFGPGTRLTVL.